Below, 3 T cell receptor beta chains from the same sample are listed, as sequenced in a study of blood T cell repertoires in COVID-19. TCRdb's table, derived via immunoSEQ multiplex PCR, lists solely in-frame clones and lacks some. Of around 310,000 clones in the sample, about 90% were seen once. Input material: PBMCs or T cells enriched from blood (not recorded which). Receptors were obtained from a woman in her 30s who had recovered from COVID-19.

The chain combines TRBV6-5 with TRBJ2-3; D unclear. Looked up from germline, CDR1 is MNHEY and CDR2 is SVGAGI. Between the trimmed V and J ends, which lost 2 bases and 3 bases, there was a span of 12 bases. CDR3 length equals 15 residues. The CDR3 DNA reads as TGTGCCAGCAGTTACGTTCTCGTGCGGACAGATACGCAGTATTTT. As protein: CASSYVLVRTDTQYF.

The V call is TRBV3-1 (or the pseudogene TRBV3-2), the J call TRBJ1-5; D unclear. Trimming pared 1 base from V and 1 base from J, leaving 5 bases between. The CDR3 totals 14 residues. Germline V gene sequence: CDR1 LGHDT, CDR2 YNNKEL (reference sequence). The CDR3 protein is CASSQGGSNQPQHF. The CDR3 DNA is TGTGCCAGCAGCCAAGGCGGGAGCAATCAGCCCCAGCATTTT.

The J gene is TRBJ2-7, the V gene TRBV9; D is unclear. This CDR3 is built from 15 residues. Trimming stripped 2 bases from V and 4 bases from J, with 16 bases between. Germline V CDR1 and CDR2: SGDLS, YYNGEE. The CDR3 reads CASSVRSTPGYEQYF. DNA of the CDR3: TGTGCCAGCAGCGTTCGTTCGACTCCCGGGTACGAGCAGTACTTC. The variable domain in full, completed from reference TRBV9 and TRBJ2-7, reads DSGVTQTPKHLITATGQRVTLRCSPRSGDLSVYWYQQSLDQGLQFLIQYYNGEERAKGNILERFSAQQFPDLHSELNLSSLELGDSALYFCASSVRSTPGYEQYFGPGTRLTVT.